This T cell receptor beta chain was obtained from a study of cytomegalovirus exposure and HLA in healthy donors. Trimming shortened V by 3 bases and J by 7 bases, and 4 bases separated the two germline ends. Germline loops: CDR1 MNHNS, CDR2 SASEGT. This CDR3 contains 11 residues. General observations from the study: As a later analysis revealed, most CMV-associated TCR beta chains appeared HLA-restricted.

The PCR made use of 60 Vbeta and 13 Jbeta primers. Libraries were prepared by immunoSEQ multiplex PCR; TCRdb keeps only in-frame clonotypes and omits some of them. The top ten hold 4% to 6% of the sample, which has about 180,000 clones, approximately 84% seen once. This clone appeared once. As yet, its antigen is unknown. This TCR was sampled from a girl aged 10 to 17 in good health and CMV-seropositive. This rearrangement joins TRBV6-1 to TRBJ1-5; D not resolved. The sample consisted of PBMCs. The CDR3 protein is CASSDVQPQHF. The CDR3 coding sequence is TGTGCCAGCAGTGATGTACAGCCCCAGCATTTT.